Included here is one T cell receptor beta chain sequence, with context. Primers: 60 Vbeta forward and 13 Jbeta reverse. Sequenced by immunoSEQ multiplex PCR; TCRdb stores in-frame clones only, minus some. The profile covers about 190,000 clones, with around 85% appearing a single time and approximately 3.8% taken by the ten largest. CDR3 length equals 12 residues. Germline loops: CDR1 GTSNPN, CDR2 SVGIG (reference sequence). V trimming: 7 bases; J trimming: 1 base; junction bases outside the gene matches: 1. The sample originates from a study of cytomegalovirus exposure and HLA in healthy donors. The TCR was taken from a man aged 50-59 years in good health and CMV-seronegative. Sequenced: PBMCs. This chain links TRBV30 with TRBJ1-2; 9 positions agree with TRBD1. CDR3 in amino acids: CALDRGNYGYTF. CDR3 in DNA: TGTGCCTTGGACAGGGGTAACTATGGCTACACCTTC.